This entry lists 23 T cell receptor beta chains sequenced from one sample in a study of cytomegalovirus exposure and HLA in healthy donors. In the PCR, 60 Vbeta and 13 Jbeta primers were used. Produced via immunoSEQ multiplex PCR; TCRdb's table is partial and in-frame only. The repertoire holds about 150,000 clones, with under 80% as singletons. Sequenced: PBMCs. The receptors shown here come from a man aged 30-40 years in good health and CMV-seronegative.

V is TRBV2 and J is TRBJ1-3; D is unresolved. Germline loops: CDR1 SNHLY, CDR2 FYNNEI. Trimming left V 6 bases short and J 2 bases short, with 14 bases between. The length of the CDR3 is 15 residues. CDR3 amino acids: CASRKDSPAGNTIYF. DNA for the CDR3: TGTGCCAGCAGAAAGGACTCCCCGGCTGGAAACACCATATATTTT.

The rearrangement uses TRBV10-3 and TRBJ1-5; D perhaps matches TRBD1 (6 bases). CDR1 is ENHRY, CDR2 SYGVKD, per germline. Trimming stripped 6 bases from V and 0 bases from J, with 6 bases between. The CDR3 runs to 13 residues. The CDR3 protein is CAIRQGSNQPQHF. The CDR3 DNA sequence: TGTGCCATCAGACAGGGTAGCAATCAGCCCCAGCATTTT.

The genes are TRBV14 and TRBJ2-7; 9 nucleotides line up with TRBD2. V dropped 1 base and J dropped 7; count of bases not matched to a gene: 11. Germline V CDR1 and CDR2: SGHDN, FVKESK. The CDR3 length is 16 residues. For the CDR3, the DNA is TGTGCCAGCAGCCAAGTGCGGGGGGGCCTCTTTGAAGAGCAGTACTTC. Translation: CASSQVRGGLFEEQYF.

This chain connects TRBV5-1 to TRBJ2-5; the match to TRBD1 covers 7 bases. The CDR3 runs to 16 residues. CDR1 SGHRS and CDR2 YFSETQ come from the germline V gene. With 3 bases clipped from V and 4 bases from J, the junction kept 12 bases outside the gene matches. This CDR3 is CASSSPIDRERETQYF. The DNA of the CDR3 is TGCGCCAGCAGCTCCCCTATAGACAGGGAGCGAGAGACCCAGTACTTC.

In its sample, this clone was seen a few times. This chain joins TRBV27 and TRBJ2-2; the D gene is possibly TRBD2 (5 bases). The ends were cut back, 4 bases at V and 1 base at J, with 13 bases in the middle. This CDR3 is 16 amino acids long. Germline V lookup: CDR1 MNHEY, CDR2 SMNVEV (reference sequence). The CDR3 loop is CASSSPLDLNTGELFF. The CDR3, as DNA: TGTGCCAGCAGTTCCCCATTGGACTTGAACACCGGGGAGCTGTTTTTT.

The chain carries TRBV6-1 and TRBJ2-1; 11 nucleotides agree with TRBD2. There are 20 residues in the CDR3. Germline V gene data show CDR1 as MNHNS and CDR2 as SASEGT. The V and J ends lost 2 bases and 0 bases, in that order; junction bases with no gene match: 12. The CDR3 coding sequence is TGTGCCAGCAGTGAAAAGGGGCTAGCGGGGGGCCCTGGCTCCTACAATGAGCAGTTCTTC. This gives the protein CASSEKGLAGGPGSYNEQFF.

The chain joins TRBV5-6 to TRBJ2-7; 7 nucleotides line up with TRBD1. There are 14 residues in the CDR3. The junction had 12 bases not matched to a gene; V was cut back by 3 bases and J by 9 bases. Germline lookup yields CDR1 SGHDT and CDR2 YYEEEE. CDR3 DNA: TGTGCCAGCAGCTCTCTCCTAGACAGGGCGGGGCAGTACTTC. Its protein product is CASSSLLDRAGQYF.

This rearrangement joins TRBV19 to TRBJ2-7; D is uncertain. The CDR3 consists of 11 residues. The V and J ends lost 1 base and 5 bases respectively, with 3 bases between them. CDR1 is LNHDA, CDR2 SQIVND, per germline (reference sequence). The CDR3 DNA reads as TGTGCCAGTAGTATAGCCAACGAGCAGTACTTC. Translated, it gives CASSIANEQYF.

This sequence joins TRBV6-1 and TRBJ1-1; no clear D. The germline V gene has CDR1 MNHNS and CDR2 SASEGT. The CDR3 extends over 15 amino acids. Trimming shortened V by 5 bases and J by 0 bases, and 13 bases separated the two germline ends. CDR3 in amino acids: CASSQDFTLNTEAFF. CDR3 sequence (DNA): TGTGCCAGCAGTCAGGATTTTACTCTGAACACTGAAGCTTTCTTT.

The V call is TRBV29-1, the J call TRBJ1-2; D gene ambiguous. There are 11 residues in the CDR3. V lost 4 bases, J lost 2 bases, and 5 bases lay in between. CDR1 SQVTM and CDR2 ANQGSEA come from the germline V gene. In DNA form, the CDR3 reads TGCAGCGTTGGTGAGAACTATGGCTACACCTTC. Its protein product is CSVGENYGYTF.

The chain couples TRBV13 to TRBJ1-2; D gene ambiguous. The V and J ends lost 1 base and 2 bases respectively, with 11 bases between them. CDR3 length: 15 residues. Germline lookup yields CDR1 PRHDT and CDR2 FYEKMQ (reference sequence). The chain's CDR3 is CASSLAEELNYGYTF. As DNA, the CDR3 is TGTGCCAGCAGCTTAGCGGAGGAGTTGAACTATGGCTACACCTTC.

This chain uses TRBV29-1 with TRBJ2-3, with D maybe TRBD1 (5 bases). CDR3 length: 12 amino acids. Between the trimmed V and J ends, which lost 6 bases and 6 bases, there was a span of 13 bases. The germline V gene has CDR1 SQVTM and CDR2 ANQGSEA. The CDR3 nucleotides read TGCAGCGTGGACACGGCTAGGGATACGCAGTATTTT. It specifies CSVDTARDTQYF.

The gene calls are TRBV5-1 and TRBJ2-7; no clear D gene. Per germline, CDR1 SGHRS and CDR2 YFSETQ. This CDR3 region has 14 residues. Trimming cost V 0 bases and J 0 bases, with 7 bases left between them. Written as DNA, the CDR3 is TGCGCCAGCAGCTTGGTTCCAGACTCCTACGAGCAGTACTTC. Translated: CASSLVPDSYEQYF. The variable domain in full, completed from reference TRBV5-1 and TRBJ2-7, reads KAGVTQTPRYLIKTRGQQVTLSCSPISGHRSVSWYQQTPGQGLQFLFEYFSETQRNKGNFPGRFSGRQFSNSRSEMNVSTLELGDSALYLCASSLVPDSYEQYFGPGTRLTVT.

The chain recombines TRBV5-1 with TRBJ2-3, with 11 bases that match TRBD1. Trimming cost V 3 bases and J 4 bases; bases outside gene matches: 4. The CDR3 sequence is 15 residues long. Germline CDR1 reads SGHRS; CDR2 reads YFSETQ. The CDR3 DNA follows: TGCGCCAGCAGCTCCGGGACAGGGGGATCAGATACGCAGTATTTT. This gives the protein CASSSGTGGSDTQYF.

The chain combines TRBV27 with TRBJ2-7; TRBD1 is a possible D gene (6 bases). The V gene lost 5 bases and the J gene lost 6 bases, with 14 bases spanning the gap. The CDR3 is 13 residues long. Looked up from germline, CDR1 is MNHEY and CDR2 is SMNVEV (reference sequence). The CDR3 sequence is CASSPTTGREQYF. The CDR3 nucleotides read TGTGCCAGCAGTCCAACGACAGGCCGCGAGCAGTACTTC.

About this clone itself: Other DNA sequences of this sample code for an identical CDR3. The V gene is TRBV19, the J gene TRBJ1-1; 8 bases are a match to TRBD1. There are 14 residues in the CDR3. Germline V lookup: CDR1 LNHDA, CDR2 SQIVND (reference sequence). V lost 9 bases and J lost 2; bases outside the gene matches: 8. This CDR3 is CASSTQGANTEAFF. The CDR3 DNA reads as TGTGCCAGCAGCACCCAGGGGGCTAACACTGAAGCTTTCTTT.

V and J are TRBV5-4 and TRBJ1-2; the match to TRBD1 covers 7 bases. CDR3 length: 16 amino acids. The germline CDR1 and CDR2 sequences are SGHNT and YYREEE (reference sequence). With V trimmed by 2 bases and J by 4 bases, 11 bases remained unmatched. The CDR3 loop reads CASSLGTAPTLYGYTF. The CDR3 DNA reads TGTGCCAGCAGCTTAGGGACAGCCCCAACTCTCTATGGCTACACCTTC. Full variable domain (remainder filled in from reference TRBV5-4 and TRBJ1-2): ETGVTQSPTHLIKTRGQQVTLRCSSQSGHNTVSWYQQALGQGPQFIFQYYREEENGRGNFPPRFSGLQFPNYSSELNVNALELDDSALYLCASSLGTAPTLYGYTFGSGTRLTVV.

The chain carries TRBV4-3 and TRBJ2-5; 11 nucleotides line up with TRBD1. In germline, CDR1 is LGHNA, CDR2 YSLEER. CDR3 length: 16 residues. Trimming cost V 0 bases and J 4 bases; bases outside gene matches: 4. The CDR3, as DNA: TGCGCCAGCAGCCAAGATTGGGACAGGGGGGGAGAGACCCAGTACTTC. Protein: CASSQDWDRGGETQYF.

The chain links TRBV14 to TRBJ2-1; no definite D call. V shed 0 bases and J shed 7 bases, with 7 bases lying between them. Germline CDR1 SGHDN, CDR2 FVKESK. The CDR3 totals 13 residues. The CDR3 DNA follows: TGTGCCAGCAGCCAAGAAAACTCTAATGAGCAGTTCTTC. This sequence encodes CASSQENSNEQFF.

This chain links TRBV6-4 with TRBJ2-3, with a tentative D call TRBD2 (5 bases). Germline CDR1 and CDR2: MRHNA and SNTAGT. V was shortened by 3 bases and J by 2 bases, with 9 bases between the two germline ends. CDR3 length: 14 residues. The CDR3 is CASSEAGYTDTQYF. CDR3 nucleotide sequence: TGTGCCAGCAGTGAGGCGGGTTACACAGATACGCAGTATTTT.

The chain couples TRBV2 to TRBJ2-3; possibly TRBD1 for D (6 bases). Deletions cut 4 bases from V and 0 bases from J, with 11 bases between. The CDR3 loop spans 15 amino acids. Germline V gives CDR1 SNHLY, CDR2 FYNNEI. The CDR3 protein is CASSATGISTDTQYF. The CDR3 DNA sequence: TGTGCCAGCAGTGCCACAGGGATTAGCACAGATACGCAGTATTTT. Variable domain in full (rest from reference TRBV2 and TRBJ2-3): EPEVTQTPSHQVTQMGQEVILRCVPISNHLYFYWYRQILGQKVEFLVSFYNNEISEKSEIFDDQFSVERPDGSNFTLKIRSTKLEDSAMYFCASSATGISTDTQYFGPGTRLTVL.

The genes are TRBV29-1 and TRBJ2-1; D might be TRBD2 (6 bases). Germline values: CDR1 SQVTM, CDR2 ANQGSEA. V was shortened by 2 bases and J by 8 bases, with 10 bases between the two germline ends. The CDR3 has 12 amino acids. CDR3 in amino acids: CSVERGWDEQFF. The CDR3 bases are TGCAGCGTTGAACGGGGGTGGGATGAGCAGTTCTTC.

V and J are TRBV10-3 and TRBJ1-1; 7 bases agree with TRBD1. With 0 bases clipped from V and 7 bases from J, the junction kept 2 bases outside the gene matches. CDR1 ENHRY and CDR2 SYGVKD come from the germline V gene. This CDR3 spans 13 amino acids. CDR3 DNA: TGTGCCATCAGTGAGTCGACAGGGCGTGAAGCTTTCTTT. As protein: CAISESTGREAFF.